This T cell receptor (beta chain) was identified in a study of CD8+ T cells in alopecia areata. Study as a whole: Among treated patients, oral tofacitinib was administered at 5 to 10 mg twice daily. Tofacitinib ran for 6 to 18 months before 6 months off drug.

Germline CDR1 SSHAT, CDR2 FNYEAQ (reference sequence). The CDR3 contains 14 residues. Worth noting for this clone: Sequence at one end of the junction differs from germline and may be a read error.

cDNA prepared by RNA extraction and subsequent reverse transcription served as the template for sequencing. Data came from immunoSEQ multiplex PCR; TCRdb stores just in-frame clones and leaves some out. The sample holds almost 250,000 clones, roughly two thirds seen once. The clonotype originates from a human donor with alopecia areata. J is TRBJ2-3 and V is TRBV7-7; D is uncertain. The sequenced sample was CD4+ T cells sorted from blood, obtained at week 0. The CDR3 region has the DNA TGTGCTAGCAGCTTATCACGTGGCACAGATACGCAGTATTTT. Translation: CASSLSRGTDTQYF.